Described below is a single T cell receptor (beta chain) sequence and its context. Its cognate antigen is unknown. TCRdb's table, derived via immunoSEQ multiplex PCR, lists solely in-frame clones and lacks some. The sample includes 90,000 or so clones, approximately 86% of them seen just once. The source of the sample is a study of T cells in localized non-small cell lung cancer. Study-wide results and caveats: Sequencing involved a lone tumor region, leaving heterogeneity possible. Researchers found a median around 50 of the top 100 tumor clones in adjacent lung.

Germline loops: CDR1 GTSNPN, CDR2 SVGIG (reference sequence). This CDR3 is built from 14 residues. Trimming pared 5 bases from V and 0 bases from J, leaving 11 bases between. This sequence was found in a man between 40 and 70 years old with stage I squamous cell lung carcinoma. J is TRBJ1-5 and V is TRBV30; no firm D call. This sample comprised peripheral blood, obtained before any cancer treatment. For the CDR3, the DNA is TGTGCCTGGGGGCTATCTCTTAGCAATCAGCCCCAGCATTTT. It is translated as CAWGLSLSNQPQHF. The whole variable domain, filled in from reference TRBV30 and TRBJ1-5, reads SQTIHQWPATLVQPVGSPLSLECTVEGTSNPNLYWYRQAAGRGLQLLFYSVGIGQISSEVPQNLSASRPQDRQFILSSKKLLLSDSGFYLCAWGLSLSNQPQHFGDGTRLSIL.